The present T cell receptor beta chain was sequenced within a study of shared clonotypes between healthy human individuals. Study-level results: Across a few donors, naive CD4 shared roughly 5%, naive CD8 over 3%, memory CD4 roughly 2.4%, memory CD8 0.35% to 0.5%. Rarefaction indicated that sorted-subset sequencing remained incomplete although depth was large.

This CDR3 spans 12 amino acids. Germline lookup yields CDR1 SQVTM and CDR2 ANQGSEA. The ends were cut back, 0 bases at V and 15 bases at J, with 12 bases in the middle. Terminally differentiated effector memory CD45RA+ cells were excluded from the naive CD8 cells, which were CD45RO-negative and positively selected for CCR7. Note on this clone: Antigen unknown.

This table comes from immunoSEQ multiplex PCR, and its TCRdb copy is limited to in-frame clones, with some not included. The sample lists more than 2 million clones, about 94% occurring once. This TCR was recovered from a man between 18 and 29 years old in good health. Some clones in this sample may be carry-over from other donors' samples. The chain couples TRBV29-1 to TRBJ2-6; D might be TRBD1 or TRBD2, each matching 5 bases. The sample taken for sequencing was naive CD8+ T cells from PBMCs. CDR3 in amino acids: CSVEETQAGLTF. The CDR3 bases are TGCAGCGTTGAAGAAACACAGGCGGGCCTGACTTTC.